This T cell receptor (beta chain) was captured by sequencing in a study of blood T cell repertoires in COVID-19. Across the whole study: COVID-19 samples from acute and convalescent phases originated in the United States, Italy and Spain. T cells, B-cell-depleted T cells, or PBMCs supplied cDNA or gDNA.

CDR1 and CDR2 from the germline V gene are MNHEY and SVGEGT. With 6 bases removed from V and 2 bases from J, the gap between germline ends came to 17 bases. This CDR3 is built from 16 residues. In the study's own analysis: Estimates of nucleated cell counts were drawn from the amplification of reference gene primers. Some clones are missing from TCRdb's copy, which holds only in-frame ones; the method was immunoSEQ multiplex PCR. Clone size and V and J calls were adopted from that table, with D and trimming inferred from the DNA. The sample shows 90,000 or so clones, around nine tenths of them seen only once. Enrolment of Seattle patients took place during active infection, and they were followed longitudinally.

The chain employs TRBV6-2 or TRBV6-3 and TRBJ1-5; a weak D match, TRBD1 (6 bases). This TCR derives from a man aged 60 to 75 with COVID-19, enrolled during active disease. The sequenced sample was peripheral blood. The CDR3 protein is CASSPLGGAGNQPQHF. In nucleotides, the CDR3 is TGTGCCAGCAGCCCCCTGGGGGGGGCCGGCAATCAGCCCCAGCATTTT.